The entry below gives a single TCR beta chain sequence along with its context. The antigen is unknown. The data derive from a study of OX40 agonist ivuxolimab in advanced cancers. Overall study findings and caveats: Clonal expansion was seen in CD4+ and CD8+ blood T cells by week 6 at 0.1 to 3.0 mg/kg.

The CDR3 loop spans 16 amino acids. Trimming took off 2 bases at V and 4 bases at J, with 14 bases between the two ends. Germline lookup yields CDR1 KGHSH and CDR2 LQKENI. TCRdb's table, derived via immunoSEQ multiplex PCR, lists solely in-frame clones and lacks some. The sample holds about 59,000 clones; 75% to 90% are singletons and the top ten take roughly 2%. Sequencing was performed on CD4+ or CD8+ T cells sorted from blood, taken in a trial of the OX40 agonist ivuxolimab. This sequence originates from an adult with an advanced solid tumor such as melanoma, head and neck, liver or kidney cancer. The chain combines TRBV18 with TRBJ1-4; no reliable D call. This CDR3 is CASSPAPVGVNEKLFF. The CDR3 DNA reads TGTGCCAGCTCACCAGCCCCGGTGGGTGTTAATGAAAAACTGTTTTTT.